Listed here is a single T cell receptor beta chain. Its antigen is currently not known. Base quality data are lacking; no much larger clone is found one base away. Taken with the paper, the label for treatment or condition translates to: over 15 received Ad26.COV2.S at low or high dose, single or two shots; 5 received placebo; per-sample allocation not given. For vaccine and placebo recipients, repertoires were sequenced using samples collected on day 63 after the first injection. Cohort 1b enrolled around 24 adults aged 18-55 years at a single site in Boston, USA, between 29 July and 7 August 2020. Ad26.COV2.S was a replication-incompetent adenovirus type 26 vector that expressed a prefusion-stabilized SARS-CoV-2 spike protein derived from the original Wuhan strain. The immunoSEQ Assay was used to sequence TCRbeta CDR3 regions. After extraction, genomic DNA underwent amplification by bias-controlled multiplex PCR, followed by high-throughput sequencing. Turning to the authors' computational methods: To quantify the absolute abundance of each unique TCRbeta CDR3 region, sequences were collapsed and filtered. T cell fraction was estimated by normalization of TCRbeta template counts to usable DNA, with usable DNA being measured through amplification of reference genes present in all nucleated cells. Repertoire TCRs were annotated as SARS-CoV-2-specific when V gene, CDR3 amino acid sequence and J gene were exactly matched to a known reactive TCR set. The reference SARS-CoV-2 TCR set was obtained from MIRA and was filtered for enrichment in COVID-19-positive ImmuneCODE repertoires, whereby public or cross-reactive TCRs were removed. Drawing on the MIRA antigens, annotated TCRs were analysed further at the level of specific ORF or position within ORF. Breadth was defined as annotated unique rearrangements over total unique productive rearrangements; depth was the summed frequency of those rearrangements. Two-sided Wilcoxon rank-sum tests were applied when comparing TCR breadth between groups. Sourced from immuneACCESS, this table was stored by TCRdb with only in-frame sequences that have V and J called. A share of the clones is absent; for the studies checked, an unresolved V gene accounts for under half, and the remainder has no known explanation. V, J and clone size derive from that table, while D and trimming were established from the DNA sequence. Within this sample are 430,000 or so clones, with around 90% of them counted one time only. The top ten clones comprise more than 10% of the sample.

The data derive from a study of Ad26.COV2.S vaccination and SARS-CoV-2 variants (dated by TCRdb to the early 2020s). Turning to the overall study: Vaccine-arm donors were drawn from COV1001, a multicentre, randomized, double-blind, placebo-controlled phase I-IIa trial of Ad26.COV2.S in healthy adults. Dosing of Ad26.COV2.S was intramuscular, at either 5x10^10 or 1x10^11 viral particles, delivered as one shot or as two shots spaced 56 days apart. The TCR-sequenced set comprised roughly 30 samples: some 19 Ad26.COV2.S vaccine recipients, 5 placebo recipients and 8 SARS-CoV-2 convalescent individuals. Sequencing of the TCRbeta repertoire served to evaluate the specificity and breadth of SARS-CoV-2-reactive T cell receptors following Ad26.COV2.S vaccination. Trial participants were randomized into five groups of five: low-dose or high-dose Ad26.COV2.S given once or twice, or placebo on both occasions. Investigators remained blinded to trial group allocation during experiments and outcome assessment.

From the cysteine through the phenylalanine, the CDR3 covers 13 amino acids. Only the CDR3 region is kept as DNA, spanning 39 bases read in frame from base 1. The V and J ends are trimmed by 5 bases and 1 base, leaving 6 bases between them. The germline V gene encodes CDR1 SGHTA and CDR2 FQGNSA. Results and caveats for the whole study, not just this receptor: After vaccination, spike-specific CD8+ and CD4+ T cell responses were reported to show substantial breadth. The study was not powered to compare responses between vaccine doses or regimens. Higher spike-specific TCR breadth was observed in Ad26.COV2.S recipients than in placebo recipients (P = 0.0014). The authors noted that total T cell responses may have been underestimated by the TCR breadth and depth analyses. Vaccine and placebo recipients had similar non-spike TCR breadth, a finding consistent with the vaccine containing only spike.

The source was peripheral blood, collected in a trial of Ad26.COV2.S vaccine versus placebo. The origin of this receptor is a person aged 18-65 years who received the Ad26.COV2.S COVID-19 vaccine or a placebo. This sequence uses TRBV7-2 and TRBJ1-5; the D gene is unclear. The CDR3 reads as follows: CASSPQSNQPQHF. In nucleotides, the sequence is TGTGCCAGCAGCCCCCAAAGCAATCAGCCCCAGCATTTT.